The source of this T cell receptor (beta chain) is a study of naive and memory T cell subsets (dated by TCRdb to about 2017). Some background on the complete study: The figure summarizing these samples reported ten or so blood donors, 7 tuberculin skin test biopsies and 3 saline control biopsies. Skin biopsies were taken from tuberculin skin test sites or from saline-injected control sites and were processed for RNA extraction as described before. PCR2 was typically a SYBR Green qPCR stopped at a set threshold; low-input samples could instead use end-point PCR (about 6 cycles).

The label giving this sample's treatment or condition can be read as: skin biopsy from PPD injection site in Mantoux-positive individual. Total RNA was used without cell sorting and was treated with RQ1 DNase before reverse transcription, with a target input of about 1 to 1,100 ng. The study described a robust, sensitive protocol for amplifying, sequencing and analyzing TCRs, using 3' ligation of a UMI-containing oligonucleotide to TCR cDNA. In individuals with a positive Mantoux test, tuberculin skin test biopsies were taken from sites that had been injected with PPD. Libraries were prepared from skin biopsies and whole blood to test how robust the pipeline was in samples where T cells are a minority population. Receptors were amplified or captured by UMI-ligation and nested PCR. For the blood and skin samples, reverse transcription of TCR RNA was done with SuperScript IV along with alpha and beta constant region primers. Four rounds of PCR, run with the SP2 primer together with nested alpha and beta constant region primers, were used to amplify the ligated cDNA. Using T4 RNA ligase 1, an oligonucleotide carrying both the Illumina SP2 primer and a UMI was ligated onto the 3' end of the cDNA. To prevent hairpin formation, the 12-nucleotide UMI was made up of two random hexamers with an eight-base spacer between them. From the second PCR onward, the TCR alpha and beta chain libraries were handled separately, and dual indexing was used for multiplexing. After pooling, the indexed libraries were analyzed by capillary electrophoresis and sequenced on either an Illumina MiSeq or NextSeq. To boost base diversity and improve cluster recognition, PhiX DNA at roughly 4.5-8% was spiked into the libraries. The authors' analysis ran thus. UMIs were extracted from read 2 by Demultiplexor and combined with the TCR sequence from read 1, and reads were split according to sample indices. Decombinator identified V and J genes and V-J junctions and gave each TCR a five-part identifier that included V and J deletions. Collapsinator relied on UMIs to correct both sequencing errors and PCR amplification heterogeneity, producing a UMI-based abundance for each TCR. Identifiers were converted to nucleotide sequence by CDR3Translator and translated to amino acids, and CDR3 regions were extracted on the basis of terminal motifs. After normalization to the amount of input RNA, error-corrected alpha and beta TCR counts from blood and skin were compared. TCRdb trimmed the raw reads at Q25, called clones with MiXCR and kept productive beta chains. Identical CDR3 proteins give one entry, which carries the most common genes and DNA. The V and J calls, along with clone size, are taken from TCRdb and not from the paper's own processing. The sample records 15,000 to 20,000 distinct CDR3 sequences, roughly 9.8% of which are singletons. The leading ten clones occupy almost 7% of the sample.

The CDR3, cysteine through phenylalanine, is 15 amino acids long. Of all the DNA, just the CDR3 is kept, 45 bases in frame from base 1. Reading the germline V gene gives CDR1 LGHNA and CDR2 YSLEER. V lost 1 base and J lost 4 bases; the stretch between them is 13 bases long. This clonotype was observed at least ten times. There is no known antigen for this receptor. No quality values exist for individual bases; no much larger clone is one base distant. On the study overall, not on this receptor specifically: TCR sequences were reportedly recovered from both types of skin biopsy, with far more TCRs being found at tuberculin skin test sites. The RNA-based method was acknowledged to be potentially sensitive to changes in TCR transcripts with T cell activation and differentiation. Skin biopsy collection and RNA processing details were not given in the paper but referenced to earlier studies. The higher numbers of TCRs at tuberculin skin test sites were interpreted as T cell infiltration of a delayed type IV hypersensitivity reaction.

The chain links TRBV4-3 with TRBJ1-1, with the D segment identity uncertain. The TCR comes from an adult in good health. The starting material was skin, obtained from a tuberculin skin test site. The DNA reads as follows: TGCGCCAGCAGCCAAGTGAGGCAGGCTATCACTGAAGCTTTCTTT. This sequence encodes CASSQVRQAITEAFF.